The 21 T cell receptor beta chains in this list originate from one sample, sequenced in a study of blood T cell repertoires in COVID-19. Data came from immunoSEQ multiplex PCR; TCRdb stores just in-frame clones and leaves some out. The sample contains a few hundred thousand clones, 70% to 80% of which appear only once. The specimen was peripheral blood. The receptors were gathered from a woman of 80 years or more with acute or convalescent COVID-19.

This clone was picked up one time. The CDR3 DNA sequence: TGTGCCAGCAGCGTAGAGGCAGGGGTGGGAAACACCATATATTTT. It yields the protein CASSVEAGVGNTIYF. The chain joins TRBV9 to TRBJ1-3, with TRBD1 as a possible D gene (6 bases). This CDR3 is 15 amino acids long. V was clipped by 0 bases and J by 4 bases, with 11 bases between them. Germline V gene lookup returns CDR1 SGDLS and CDR2 YYNGEE. The whole variable domain, remainder taken from reference TRBV9 and TRBJ1-3, is DSGVTQTPKHLITATGQRVTLRCSPRSGDLSVYWYQQSLDQGLQFLIQYYNGEERAKGNILERFSAQQFPDLHSELNLSSLELGDSALYFCASSVEAGVGNTIYFGEGSWLTVV.

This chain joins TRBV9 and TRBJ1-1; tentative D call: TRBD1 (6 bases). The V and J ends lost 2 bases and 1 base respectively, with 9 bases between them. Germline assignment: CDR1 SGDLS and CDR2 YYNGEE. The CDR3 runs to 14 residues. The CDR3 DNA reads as TGTGCCAGCAGCGTGACAGGAAAGAACACTGAAGCTTTCTTT. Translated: CASSVTGKNTEAFF. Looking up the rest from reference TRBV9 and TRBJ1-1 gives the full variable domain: DSGVTQTPKHLITATGQRVTLRCSPRSGDLSVYWYQQSLDQGLQFLIQYYNGEERAKGNILERFSAQQFPDLHSELNLSSLELGDSALYFCASSVTGKNTEAFFGQGTRLTVV.

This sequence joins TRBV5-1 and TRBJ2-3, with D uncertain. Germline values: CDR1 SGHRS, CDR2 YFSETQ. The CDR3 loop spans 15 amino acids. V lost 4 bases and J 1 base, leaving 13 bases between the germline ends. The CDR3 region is CASSVTVGGTDTQYF. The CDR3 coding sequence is TGCGCCAGCAGCGTAACAGTGGGCGGCACAGATACGCAGTATTTT.

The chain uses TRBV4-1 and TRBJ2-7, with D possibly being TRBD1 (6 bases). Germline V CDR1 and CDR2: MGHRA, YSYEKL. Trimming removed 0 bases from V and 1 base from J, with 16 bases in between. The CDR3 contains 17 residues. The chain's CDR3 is CASSQDIAATGSYEQYF. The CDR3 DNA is TGCGCCAGCAGCCAAGATATTGCCGCGACAGGATCCTACGAGCAGTACTTC.

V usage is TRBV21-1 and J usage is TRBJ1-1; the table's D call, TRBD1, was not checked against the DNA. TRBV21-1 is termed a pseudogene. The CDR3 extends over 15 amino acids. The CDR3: CASSKGQGMNTEAFF. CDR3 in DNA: TGTGCCAGCAGCAAAGGACAGGGCATGAACACTGAAGCTTTCTTT.

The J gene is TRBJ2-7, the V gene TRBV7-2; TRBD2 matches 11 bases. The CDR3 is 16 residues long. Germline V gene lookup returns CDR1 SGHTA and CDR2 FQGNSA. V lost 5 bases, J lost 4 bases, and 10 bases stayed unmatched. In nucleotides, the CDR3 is TGTGCCAGCAGCAGACAAACTAGCGGGGGAGGATACGAGCAGTACTTC. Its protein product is CASSRQTSGGGYEQYF.

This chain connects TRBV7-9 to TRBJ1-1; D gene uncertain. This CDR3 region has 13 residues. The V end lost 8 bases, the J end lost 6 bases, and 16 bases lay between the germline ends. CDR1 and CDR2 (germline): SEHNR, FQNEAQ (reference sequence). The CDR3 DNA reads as TGTGCCAGCGCTATCTTCGGGAGGGCTGAAGCTTTCTTT. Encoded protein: CASAIFGRAEAFF.

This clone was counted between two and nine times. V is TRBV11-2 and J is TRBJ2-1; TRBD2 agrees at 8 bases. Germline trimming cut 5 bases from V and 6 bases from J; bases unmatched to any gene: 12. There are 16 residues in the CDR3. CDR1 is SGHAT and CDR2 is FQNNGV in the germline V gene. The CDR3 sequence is CASSLQAGARVNEQFF. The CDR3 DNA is TGTGCCAGCAGCCTCCAAGCGGGAGCCAGGGTCAATGAGCAGTTCTTC.

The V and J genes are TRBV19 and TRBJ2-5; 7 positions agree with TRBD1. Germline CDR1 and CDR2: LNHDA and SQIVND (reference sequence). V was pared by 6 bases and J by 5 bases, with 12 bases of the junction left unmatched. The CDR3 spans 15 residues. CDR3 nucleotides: TGTGCCAGTAGCCCGACAGGGCTTGGAATCGAGACCCAGTACTTC. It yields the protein CASSPTGLGIETQYF.

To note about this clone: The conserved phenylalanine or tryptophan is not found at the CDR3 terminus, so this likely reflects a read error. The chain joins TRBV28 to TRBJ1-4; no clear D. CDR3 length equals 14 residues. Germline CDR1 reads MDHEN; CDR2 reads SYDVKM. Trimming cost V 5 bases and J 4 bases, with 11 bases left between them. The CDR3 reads CASSTRSLNEKLFL. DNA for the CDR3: TGTGCCAGCAGTACCCGGTCCCTTAATGAAAAACTGTTTCTT.

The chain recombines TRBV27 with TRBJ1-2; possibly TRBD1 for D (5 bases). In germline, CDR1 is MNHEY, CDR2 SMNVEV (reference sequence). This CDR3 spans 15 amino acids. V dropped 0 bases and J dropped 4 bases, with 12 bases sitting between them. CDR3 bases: TGTGCCAGCAGTTTATCGCCAGGGTCTTTCTATGGCTACACCTTC. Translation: CASSLSPGSFYGYTF.

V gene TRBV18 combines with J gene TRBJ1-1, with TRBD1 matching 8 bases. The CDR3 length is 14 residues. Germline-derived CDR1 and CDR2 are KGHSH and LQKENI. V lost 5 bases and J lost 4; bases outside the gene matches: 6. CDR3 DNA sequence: TGTGCCAGCTCATCCCAGGGGGCTGTCACTGAAGCTTTCTTT. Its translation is CASSSQGAVTEAFF.

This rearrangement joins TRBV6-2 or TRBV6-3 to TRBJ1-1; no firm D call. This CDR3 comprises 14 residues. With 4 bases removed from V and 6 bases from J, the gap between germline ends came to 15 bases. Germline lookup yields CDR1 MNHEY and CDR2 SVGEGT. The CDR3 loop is CASSLIGSGAEAFF. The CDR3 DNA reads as TGTGCCAGCAGTTTAATTGGGAGCGGCGCTGAAGCTTTCTTT.

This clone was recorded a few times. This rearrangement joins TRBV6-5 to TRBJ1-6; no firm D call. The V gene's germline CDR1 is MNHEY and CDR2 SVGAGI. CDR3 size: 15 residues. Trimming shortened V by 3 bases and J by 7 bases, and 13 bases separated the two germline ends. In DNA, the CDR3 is TGTGCCAGCAGTTATCGTAATGGCCCGAATTCACCCCTCCACTTT. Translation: CASSYRNGPNSPLHF.

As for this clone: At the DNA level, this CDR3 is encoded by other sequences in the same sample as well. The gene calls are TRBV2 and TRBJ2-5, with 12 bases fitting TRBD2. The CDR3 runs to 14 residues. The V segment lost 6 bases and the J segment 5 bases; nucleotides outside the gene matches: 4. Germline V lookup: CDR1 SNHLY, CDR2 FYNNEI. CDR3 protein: CASRLAGGQETQYF. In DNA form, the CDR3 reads TGTGCCAGCAGGCTAGCGGGGGGGCAGGAGACCCAGTACTTC.

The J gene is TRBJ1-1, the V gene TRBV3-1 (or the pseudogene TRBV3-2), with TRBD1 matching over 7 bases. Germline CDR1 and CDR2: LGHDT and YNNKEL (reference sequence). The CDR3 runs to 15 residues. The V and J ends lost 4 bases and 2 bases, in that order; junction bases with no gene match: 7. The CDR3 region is CASSPLQGVNTEAFF. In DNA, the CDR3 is TGTGCCAGCAGCCCTCTGCAGGGGGTTAACACTGAAGCTTTCTTT.

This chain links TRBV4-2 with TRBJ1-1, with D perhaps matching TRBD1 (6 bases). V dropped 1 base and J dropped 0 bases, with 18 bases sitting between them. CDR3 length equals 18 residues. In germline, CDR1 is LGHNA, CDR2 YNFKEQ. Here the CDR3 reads CASSQGTARGVVNTEAFF. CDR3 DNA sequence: TGTGCCAGCAGCCAAGGGACAGCTCGAGGGGTGGTGAACACTGAAGCTTTCTTT.

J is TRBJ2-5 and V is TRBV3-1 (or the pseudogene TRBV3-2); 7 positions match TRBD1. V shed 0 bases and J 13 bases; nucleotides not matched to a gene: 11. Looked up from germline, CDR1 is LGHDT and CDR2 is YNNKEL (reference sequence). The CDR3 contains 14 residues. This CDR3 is CASSQESARQGPYF. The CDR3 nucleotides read TGTGCCAGCAGCCAAGAGAGCGCCAGACAGGGTCCGTACTTC.

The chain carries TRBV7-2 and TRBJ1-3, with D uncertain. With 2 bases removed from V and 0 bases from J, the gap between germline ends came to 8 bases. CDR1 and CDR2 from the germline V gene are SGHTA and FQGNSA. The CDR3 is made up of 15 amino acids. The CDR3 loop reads CASSLLTTSGNTIYF. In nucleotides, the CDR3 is TGTGCCAGCAGCTTACTTACTACCTCTGGAAACACCATATATTTT.

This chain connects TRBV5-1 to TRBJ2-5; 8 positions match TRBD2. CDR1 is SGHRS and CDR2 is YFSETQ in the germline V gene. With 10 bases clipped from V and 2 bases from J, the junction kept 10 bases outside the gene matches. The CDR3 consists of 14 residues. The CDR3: CASRQGGRQETQYF. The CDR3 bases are TGCGCCTCAAGGCAGGGCGGGAGGCAAGAGACCCAGTACTTC.

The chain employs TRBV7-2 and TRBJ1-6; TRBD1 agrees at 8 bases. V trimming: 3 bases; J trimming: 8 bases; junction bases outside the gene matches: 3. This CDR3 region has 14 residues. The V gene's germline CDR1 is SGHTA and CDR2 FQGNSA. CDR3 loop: CASSLDRVYSPLHF. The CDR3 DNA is TGTGCCAGCAGCTTGGACAGGGTTTATTCACCCCTCCACTTT.